This note documents a single TCR beta chain sequence. In this sample, this clonotype turned up many times. Its recognized antigen is unknown. No clone much larger than this one lies a single base away; base qualities are absent. The library was made by PCR. The run used an Illumina HiSeq 2500. To reduce PCR and sequencing biases, unique molecular identifiers were built into the TCR beta cDNA libraries. Per 1 to 10 million input T cells, roughly 500,000 cDNA molecules were obtained, such that each molecule approximated one T cell. The patient libraries were prepared and sequenced with the same protocol used for the earlier healthy control dataset. Within a given batch, samples were prepared together, multiplexed and sequenced on the same HiSeq lane. In the authors' own workflow: MIGEC handled the raw barcoded reads, throwing out single-read molecular identifier groups before consensus assembly and CDR3 extraction. VDJtools was used for post-analysis of the clonotype tables, and diversity was normalized by down-sampling every dataset to the size of the smallest sample. Repertoire overlap clustering matched CDR3 amino acid but not nucleotide sequences to correct batch-related cross-sample contamination. TCRdb trimmed the raw reads at Q25, called clones with MiXCR and kept productive beta chains. CDR3 protein sequences are deduplicated, and each keeps its most common genes and DNA. TCRdb, rather than the study authors, made the V and J calls. This sample comprises roughly 400,000 distinct CDR3 sequences, approximately 38% of them detected only once. Roughly 8.2% of the sample goes to the ten largest clones.

The entry originates in a study of post-analysis software for immune sequencing data (dated by TCRdb to 2014 to 2015). Some background on the complete study: Relapsing-remitting, secondary progressive and progressive-relapsing multiple sclerosis were recorded as disease courses, and subtype annotation was lacking for some patients. The patient repertoires were set against about 10 previously published healthy control repertoires from donors whose ages ranged from roughly 6 to 27 years. A subset of samples was prepared in parallel using single-end sample barcoding, then pooled and co-amplified after Illumina adapter ligation. Overall study results and their limits: Normalized Chao1 diversity was significantly lower in multiple sclerosis patients than controls, suggesting substantial peripheral T-cell clonal expansion. Four to six TRBV segments, including TRBV5-6, TRBV5-1 and TRBV20-1, were significantly more frequent in patients than controls. The multiple sclerosis patient group was slightly younger than the control group. Strong co-clustering of samples prepared in the same batch was shown by direct clustering with F measure, prompting a batch-effect correction.

V drops 4 bases and J drops 3 bases, leaving 12 bases in between. The germline V gene yields SGHVS for CDR1 and FQNEAQ for CDR2. The CDR3 runs 14 amino acids, cysteine and phenylalanine included. CDR3 DNA is the only sequence kept; it has 42 bases, read in frame from the first base. TCR beta repertoires were profiled from peripheral blood of 13 young patients with multiple sclerosis to demonstrate the VDJtools post-analysis software. The patients with multiple sclerosis were children and adolescents between roughly 6 and 17 years of age. This receptor was taken from a girl aged 2 to 9 with multiple sclerosis. Material: blood. The sequence links TRBV7-8 to TRBJ1-2, with the D gene not clear enough to name. The CDR3 protein sequence reads: CASSSNSGDYGYTF. The DNA reads TGTGCCAGCAGCTCGAACTCGGGAGACTATGGCTACACCTTC.